Presented here are 13 T cell receptor beta chains from one specimen sequenced in a study of sequential checkpoint blockade in melanoma. This table comes from immunoSEQ multiplex PCR, and its TCRdb copy is limited to in-frame clones, with some not included. The sample records 15,000 to 20,000 clones, roughly 70% being singletons. Regarding treatment: randomized to nivolumab then ipilimumab (arm A) or the reverse (arm B). The sequenced sample was CD8+ T cells sorted from blood (inferred from file names), obtained from a patient given nivolumab and ipilimumab in sequence. The receptors originated from a human donor with melanoma.

The V and J genes are TRBV2 and TRBJ2-3; 11 positions match TRBD2. From germline, CDR1 is SNHLY and CDR2 FYNNEI. Trimming cost V 6 bases and J 2 bases; bases outside gene matches: 7. The CDR3 is 16 residues long. Here the CDR3 DNA reads TGTGCCAGCAGGCACGGACTAGCGGGCTTCACAGATACGCAGTATTTT. It yields the protein CASRHGLAGFTDTQYF.

The genes are TRBV19 and TRBJ1-1, with D perhaps matching TRBD1 (5 bases). CDR3 size: 15 residues. Germline CDR1 and CDR2: LNHDA and SQIVND (reference sequence). Trimming left V 3 bases short and J 2 bases short, with 13 bases between. The CDR3 nucleotides read TGTGCCAGTAGTATCGCGGGGACGGCAAACACTGAAGCTTTCTTT. Its translation is CASSIAGTANTEAFF.

The CDR3 DNA follows: TGTGCCAGCAGCTTAGAACGCCAGGACAGGGCCTACGAGCAGTACTTC. It yields the protein CASSLERQDRAYEQYF. The chain carries TRBV13 and TRBJ2-7; 8 bases are a match to TRBD1. Germline trimming cut 1 base from V and 2 bases from J; bases unmatched to any gene: 7. The CDR3 contains 16 residues. From germline, CDR1 is PRHDT and CDR2 FYEKMQ (reference sequence).

The rearrangement uses TRBV4-3 and TRBJ1-2, with 10 bases lining up with TRBD1. Trimming removed 2 bases from V and 2 bases from J; junction bases left unmatched: 2. CDR3 length: 15 amino acids. Germline V gene data show CDR1 as LGHNA and CDR2 as YSLEER. The DNA of the CDR3 is TGCGCCAGCAGCCAACCGGGACAGGGGAACTATGGCTACACCTTC. This codes for CASSQPGQGNYGYTF.

J is TRBJ2-3 and V is TRBV19; TRBD1 agrees at 10 bases. Trimming at V came to 5 bases and at J to 3 bases, leaving 5 bases not matched to a gene. CDR3 length: 15 amino acids. Per the germline V gene, CDR1 is LNHDA and CDR2 is SQIVND (reference sequence). The CDR3 DNA sequence: TGTGCCAGTAGTCCCGGGGACAGGGGAACAGATACGCAGTATTTT. This sequence encodes CASSPGDRGTDTQYF.

V gene TRBV27 combines with J gene TRBJ2-1; 10 bases map to TRBD2. Germline V CDR1 and CDR2: MNHEY, SMNVEV (reference sequence). The CDR3 length is 17 residues. J was trimmed by 5 bases and V by 3 bases; bases with no gene match: 10. The CDR3 region is CASSFLAGVSLHNEQFF. The DNA for the CDR3 is TGTGCCAGCAGTTTCCTAGCGGGAGTTTCCCTTCACAATGAGCAGTTCTTC.

This clone was recorded once. This chain joins TRBV28 and TRBJ2-5; D might be TRBD1 (6 bases). V was clipped by 5 bases and J by 7 bases, with 14 bases between them. Looked up from germline, CDR1 is MDHEN and CDR2 is SYDVKM. CDR3 length equals 13 residues. The CDR3 region has the DNA TGTGCCAGCAGTGGGACACTAACCGGGACCCAGTACTTC. Translation: CASSGTLTGTQYF.

V usage is TRBV12-5 and J usage is TRBJ2-5, with 13 bases that match TRBD2. V was pared by 7 bases and J by 4 bases, with 12 bases of the junction left unmatched. CDR1 is LGHNT and CDR2 is FRNRAP in the germline V gene. This CDR3 contains 17 residues. CDR3 sequence (DNA): TGTGCTAGTGCCTTACACCTGGGACTAGCGGGAACAGAGACCCAGTACTTC. It specifies CASALHLGLAGTETQYF.

This clone was seen only a few times. The chain carries TRBV28 and TRBJ1-2; D unclear. The CDR3 is 10 residues long. V was cut by 4 bases and J by 8 bases, with 5 bases left in between. The germline CDR1 and CDR2 sequences are MDHEN and SYDVKM. The CDR3 protein is CASSSGGYTF. The DNA of the CDR3 is TGTGCCAGCAGTTCCGGGGGCTACACCTTC.

This sequence joins TRBV5-4 and TRBJ1-2; 7 bases map to TRBD1. The CDR3 extends over 14 amino acids. Germline CDR1 is SGHNT and CDR2 is YYREEE (reference sequence). V lost 8 bases and J lost 5; bases outside the gene matches: 12. The CDR3 is CASTSGQPPYGYTF. The CDR3 bases are TGTGCCAGTACCTCGGGACAGCCCCCGTATGGCTACACCTTC.

The chain joins TRBV6-5 to TRBJ2-5, with 8 bases identical to TRBD1. TRBJ2-7 explains the end of the DNA better; the J call may be wrong. CDR1 MNHEY and CDR2 SVGAGI come from the germline V gene. This CDR3 has 16 residues. CDR3 sequence (DNA): TGTGCCAGCAGTTATGGGGGCAGGGGGCTGGCCTACGAGCAGTACTTC. It encodes CASSYGGRGLAYEQYF.

The V and J genes are TRBV27 and TRBJ1-1; D not certain. This CDR3 region has 13 residues. Per germline, CDR1 MNHEY and CDR2 SMNVEV (reference sequence). The V end lost 2 bases, the J end lost 3 bases, and 7 bases lay between the germline ends. CDR3 region: CASSLTVDTEAFF. Here the CDR3 DNA reads TGTGCCAGCAGTTTAACGGTAGACACTGAAGCTTTCTTT.

This clone has only a few counts. The chain recombines TRBV15 with TRBJ2-3; D not certain. Trimming removed 0 bases from V and 3 bases from J, with 4 bases in between. The CDR3 loop spans 13 amino acids. Germline CDR1 and CDR2: LNHNV and YYDKDF (reference sequence). CDR3 protein: CATSRDMTDTQYF. The CDR3 DNA is TGTGCCACCAGCAGAGATATGACAGATACGCAGTATTTT.